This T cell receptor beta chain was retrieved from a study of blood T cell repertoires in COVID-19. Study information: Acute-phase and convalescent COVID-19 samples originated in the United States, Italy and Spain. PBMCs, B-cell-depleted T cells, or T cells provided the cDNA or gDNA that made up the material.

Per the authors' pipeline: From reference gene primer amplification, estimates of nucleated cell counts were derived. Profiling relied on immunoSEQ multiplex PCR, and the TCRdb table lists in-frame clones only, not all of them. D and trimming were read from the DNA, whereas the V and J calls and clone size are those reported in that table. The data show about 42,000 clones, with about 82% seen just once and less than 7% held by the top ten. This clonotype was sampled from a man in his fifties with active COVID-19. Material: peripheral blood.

The CDR3 reads CASSLQGMNTEAFF. Here the CDR3 DNA reads TGCGCCAGCAGCTTGCAGGGTATGAACACTGAAGCTTTCTTT. The chain employs TRBV5-1 and TRBJ1-1, with D possibly being TRBD1 (5 bases). V was pared by 1 base and J by 0 bases, with 7 bases between. Germline CDR1 reads SGHRS; CDR2 reads YFSETQ. The CDR3 length is 14 residues.